Given below is one T cell receptor (beta chain) in context. Measured with immunoSEQ multiplex PCR; TCRdb has only the in-frame clones, and not every one. The data hold under 95,000 clones, with 85% to 95% observed a single time. Corrective cardiac operations yielded the resected thymus tissue. Donors were healthy Finnish babies undergoing corrective operations for congenital heart defects. The sample comes from a study of human thymus T cells. V lost 4 bases to trimming and J lost 1 base; unmatched junction nucleotides: 8. The CDR3 runs 17 residues. The germline gives CDR1 MNHEY, CDR2 SMNVEV (reference sequence).

The chain links TRBV27 to TRBJ1-2; 11 nucleotides align to TRBD1. Specimen: thymus tissue. The origin of this receptor is a girl under two years old with a congenital heart defect but otherwise immunologically healthy. CDR3 sequence: CASSSRDRGEINYGYTF. The CDR3 DNA sequence: TGTGCCAGCAGTTCCCGGGACAGGGGGGAAATTAACTATGGCTACACCTTC.